This T cell receptor beta chain was sequenced for a study of PD-1 blockade in classical Hodgkin lymphoma. About the research overall: A 3 mg/kg intravenous dose of nivolumab was received by patients every 2 weeks. Notes on the study in general: Whereas CD4+ TCR diversity had risen significantly by C4D1, CD8+ TCR diversity had not.

In every patient, relapse followed autologous stem cell transplantation, while exposure to brentuximab vedotin differed. By magnetic negative selection, CD4+ T cells were purified from thawed PBMCs. The germline gives CDR1 SGHDT, CDR2 YYEEEE. The CDR3 length is 14 residues. A remark on this clone: What it recognizes is unknown.

Libraries were prepared by immunoSEQ multiplex PCR; TCRdb keeps only in-frame clonotypes and omits some of them. The table includes around 31,000 clones, 85% detected once. The sequence was collected from a human donor with classical Hodgkin lymphoma. Sample: CD4+ T cells from blood, taken at baseline. This chain uses TRBV5-6 with TRBJ2-5; D might be TRBD2 (6 bases). The J call may be incorrect, as the DNA end agrees better with TRBJ2-7. The CDR3 protein is CASSYVGGISEQYF. DNA for the CDR3: TGTGCCAGCAGTTACGTGGGGGGTATCAGCGAGCAGTACTTC.